The 32 T cell receptor beta chains reported below all come from one sample, sequenced in a study of cytomegalovirus exposure and HLA in healthy donors. It was with 60 Vbeta and 13 Jbeta primers that the PCR ran. The protocol was immunoSEQ multiplex PCR, while the TCRdb copy is restricted to in-frame clones and leaves out a portion. This sample has about 120,000 clones, with about 80% found just once. Sequences were obtained from PBMCs. All receptors derive from a woman aged 18 to 35 in good health and CMV-seronegative.

The V and J genes are TRBV6-6 and TRBJ2-3; 8 bases fit TRBD1. Germline CDR1 MNHNY, CDR2 SVGAGI (reference sequence). The CDR3 has 14 amino acids. V lost 6 bases, J lost 6 bases, and 8 bases stayed unmatched. CDR3 region: CASSPRTGPDTQYF. CDR3 in DNA: TGTGCCAGCAGCCCCAGGACAGGGCCCGATACGCAGTATTTT.

J is TRBJ2-3 and V is TRBV2; possibly TRBD1 for D (6 bases). Germline V CDR1 and CDR2: SNHLY, FYNNEI. The CDR3 runs 15 residues. V was pared by 7 bases and J by 1 base, with 15 bases between. CDR3 bases: TGTGCCAGCAAGCTCACAGGGTTGGGCACAGATACGCAGTATTTT. It translates to CASKLTGLGTDTQYF.

The V gene is TRBV19, the J gene TRBJ2-1, with 12 bases lining up with TRBD2. CDR1 is LNHDA, CDR2 SQIVND, per germline (reference sequence). The CDR3 runs 18 residues. V gave up 5 bases and J gave up 2 bases; unmatched junction bases: 10. The CDR3 loop reads CASSGMGLAGDTYNEQFF. The CDR3 DNA sequence: TGTGCCAGTAGTGGAATGGGACTAGCGGGTGACACCTACAATGAGCAGTTCTTC.

The chain has TRBV7-9 and TRBJ1-1, with unresolved D. Germline V gene lookup returns CDR1 SEHNR and CDR2 FQNEAQ (reference sequence). The CDR3 runs to 16 residues. V lost 1 base to trimming and J lost 1 base, with 13 bases between them. For the CDR3, the DNA is TGTGCCAGCAGCTTAGGAGGTCTGAGCCCGAACACTGAAGCTTTCTTT. Translated, it gives CASSLGGLSPNTEAFF.

This chain connects TRBV5-1 to TRBJ2-7; a weak D match, TRBD2 (7 bases). This CDR3 is 14 amino acids long. V was cut by 0 bases and J by 4 bases, with 11 bases left in between. The germline V gene encodes CDR1 SGHRS and CDR2 YFSETQ. CDR3 sequence (DNA): TGCGCCAGCAGCTTGGTCGGGGGGCTTTACGAGCAGTACTTC. Translation: CASSLVGGLYEQYF.

This chain uses TRBV19 with TRBJ2-1, with a weak D call TRBD2 (5 bases). Germline V lookup: CDR1 LNHDA, CDR2 SQIVND (reference sequence). This CDR3 is 16 amino acids long. V dropped 4 bases and J dropped 1 base, with 14 bases sitting between them. CDR3 protein: CASSTLWETSYNEQFF. The CDR3 bases are TGTGCCAGTAGTACCCTTTGGGAGACTTCCTACAATGAGCAGTTCTTC.

This clone has only one observation. J is TRBJ2-7 and V is TRBV13, with D possibly TRBD1 on 6 matching bases. The germline CDR1 and CDR2 sequences are PRHDT and FYEKMQ (reference sequence). V lost 4 bases to trimming and J lost 7 bases, with 17 bases between them. CDR3 length: 14 amino acids. The CDR3 DNA is TGTGCCAGCAGCTCCCTGATCGCAGGGGTTGAGCAGTACTTC. Translating it yields CASSSLIAGVEQYF.

V usage is TRBV6-5 and J usage is TRBJ1-2; 10 bases are a match to TRBD1. The germline gives CDR1 MNHEY, CDR2 SVGAGI. V shed 2 bases and J 8 bases; nucleotides not matched to a gene: 5. CDR3 length equals 14 residues. The CDR3 sequence: CASSYAQTGGGYTF. The CDR3 region has the DNA TGTGCCAGCAGTTACGCCCAGACAGGGGGCGGCTACACCTTC.

The rearrangement links TRBV5-5 to TRBJ2-2; D might be TRBD2 (6 bases). Germline CDR1 reads SGHKS; CDR2 reads YYEKEE (reference sequence). V shed 2 bases and J shed 0 bases, with 11 bases lying between them. CDR3 length equals 16 residues. CDR3 DNA sequence: TGTGCCAGCAGCTTCGGGCTAGCGTCGAACACCGGGGAGCTGTTTTTT. Protein sequence: CASSFGLASNTGELFF.

The rearrangement uses TRBV23-1 and TRBJ1-1; D not certain. TRBV23-1 is an ORF, with its function uncertain. This CDR3 is 13 amino acids long. V was trimmed by 1 base and J by 6 bases, leaving 9 bases between them. CDR3 in DNA: TGCGCCAGCAGTCAATTGCCCCTACCTGAAGCTTTCTTT. Protein product: CASSQLPLPEAFF.

This clone was observed a few times. A read error may produce the germline difference seen at one junction end. The chain joins TRBV6-1 to TRBJ2-6; 10 bases align to TRBD1. Germline assignment: CDR1 MNHNS and CDR2 SASEGT. CDR3 length: 15 amino acids. CDR3 loop: CATTTGGTGANGLTF. The CDR3 region has the DNA TGTGCCACCACGACAGGGGGCACTGGGGCCAACGGCCTGACTTTC.

The chain carries TRBV6-1 and TRBJ1-2; weak D call: TRBD1 (6 bases). The CDR3 runs to 13 residues. V lost 6 bases and J 0 bases, leaving 8 bases between the germline ends. CDR1 and CDR2 from the germline V gene are MNHNS and SASEGT. The CDR3 sequence is CASRGQTNYGYTF. The CDR3 DNA reads as TGTGCCAGCAGAGGACAGACTAACTATGGCTACACCTTC.

This sequence joins TRBV7-9 and TRBJ1-4; D gene ambiguous. V lost 5 bases, J lost 0 bases, and 10 bases lay in between. The V gene's germline CDR1 is SEHNR and CDR2 FQNEAQ (reference sequence). The length of the CDR3 is 15 residues. Written as DNA, the CDR3 is TGTGCCAGCAGCCCCGGAGTTGCAACTAATGAAAAACTGTTTTTT. Amino acids: CASSPGVATNEKLFF.

This chain links TRBV13 with TRBJ2-3, with 8 nucleotides matching TRBD2. Germline assignment: CDR1 PRHDT and CDR2 FYEKMQ (reference sequence). Trimming at V came to 1 base and at J to 4 bases, leaving 10 bases not matched to a gene. The CDR3 runs to 17 residues. In DNA form, the CDR3 reads TGTGCCAGCAGCTTAGCGCTTGGCGGGGGGCCTGCAGATACGCAGTATTTT. It yields the protein CASSLALGGGPADTQYF.

J is TRBJ1-2 and V is TRBV18; TRBD1 is a possible D gene (5 bases). Germline V gene data show CDR1 as KGHSH and CDR2 as LQKENI. The CDR3 contains 14 residues. V shed 2 bases and J shed 4 bases, with 11 bases lying between them. Here the CDR3 DNA reads TGTGCCAGCTCACCAATGGGGCTTAGCTATGGCTACACCTTC. This encodes CASSPMGLSYGYTF.

V gene TRBV13 combines with J gene TRBJ2-7; D is unresolved. Trimming stripped 1 base from V and 1 base from J, with 5 bases between. This CDR3 contains 13 residues. Looked up from germline, CDR1 is PRHDT and CDR2 is FYEKMQ (reference sequence). The DNA of the CDR3 is TGTGCCAGCAGCTTAGCCAGTTCCTACGAGCAGTACTTC. Translated, it gives CASSLASSYEQYF. Based on the CDR3 plus reference TRBV13 and TRBJ2-7, the full variable domain is AAGVIQSPRHLIKEKRETATLKCYPIPRHDTVYWYQQGPGQDPQFLISFYEKMQSDKGSIPDRFSAQQFSDYHSELNMSSLELGDSALYFCASSLASSYEQYFGPGTRLTVT.

The J gene is TRBJ2-1, the V gene TRBV10-1; TRBD2 might be the D (6 bases). Per the germline V gene, CDR1 is WNHNN and CDR2 is SYGVQD (reference sequence). The CDR3 runs 19 residues. V was cut by 2 bases and J by 5 bases, with 25 bases left in between. The chain's CDR3 is CASSEETLTGSGLDNEQFF. The CDR3 DNA follows: TGCGCCAGCAGTGAGGAGACTCTTACGGGGAGCGGGTTGGACAATGAGCAGTTCTTC.

This chain uses TRBV5-1 with TRBJ1-6; D gene ambiguous. Trimming cost V 7 bases and J 5 bases, with 13 bases left between them. CDR3 length: 14 amino acids. CDR1 and CDR2 (germline): SGHRS, YFSETQ. CDR3: CASRQALHNSPLHF. The CDR3 DNA follows: TGCGCCAGCCGGCAGGCACTTCATAATTCACCCCTCCACTTT.

This rearrangement joins TRBV5-1 to TRBJ2-7; D is possibly TRBD2 (5 bases). The V and J ends lost 2 bases and 5 bases respectively, with 14 bases between them. The CDR3 has 14 amino acids. From germline, CDR1 is SGHRS and CDR2 YFSETQ. The CDR3 protein is CASSFDGPGNEQYF. The CDR3 DNA follows: TGCGCCAGCAGCTTTGACGGACCCGGGAACGAGCAGTACTTC.

The rearrangement links TRBV11-2 to TRBJ2-7; the D gene is possibly TRBD1 (6 bases). The germline gives CDR1 SGHAT, CDR2 FQNNGV. V lost 1 base and J 3 bases, leaving 10 bases between the germline ends. The CDR3 is 14 amino acids. The CDR3 sequence is CASSLGPGDYEQYF. The CDR3 region has the DNA TGTGCCAGCAGCTTAGGTCCAGGGGACTACGAGCAGTACTTC.

J is TRBJ1-2 and V is TRBV2, with D uncertain. The CDR3 consists of 12 residues. The germline V gene has CDR1 SNHLY and CDR2 FYNNEI. Trimming shortened V by 4 bases and J by 3 bases, and 6 bases separated the two germline ends. The CDR3 loop is CASSVGDYGYTF. The DNA for the CDR3 is TGTGCCAGCAGTGTGGGAGACTATGGCTACACCTTC.

The chain has TRBV14 and TRBJ2-5; 9 positions agree with TRBD1. The germline CDR1 and CDR2 sequences are SGHDN and FVKESK. Trimming removed 4 bases from V and 5 bases from J; junction bases left unmatched: 5. The CDR3 has 14 amino acids. Here the CDR3 DNA reads TGTGCCAGCAGCCGGGACAGGGTAGTGGAGACCCAGTACTTC. Amino acids: CASSRDRVVETQYF.

This chain links TRBV19 with TRBJ1-5, with a tentative D call TRBD1 (6 bases). The CDR3 has 15 residues. V lost 5 bases and J lost 7, with 18 bases in between. CDR1 is LNHDA and CDR2 is SQIVND in the germline V gene (reference sequence). In DNA form, the CDR3 reads TGTGCCAGTAGTGTTAACGGACAGATCTTGCAGCCCCAGCATTTT. Translated: CASSVNGQILQPQHF.

The V call is TRBV11-3, the J call TRBJ2-1, with TRBD2 matching over 10 bases. Unmatched junction bases numbered 7, after V lost 2 bases and J lost 9 bases. Germline lookup yields CDR1 SGHNT and CDR2 YENEEA. The CDR3 totals 15 residues. DNA for the CDR3: TGTGCCAGCAGCTTAACAAGCGGGAGGGGGGGTGAGCAGTTCTTC. Amino acids: CASSLTSGRGGEQFF.

The table lists this clone with a count of one. V is TRBV10-2 and J is TRBJ2-2; the D gene is possibly TRBD1 (6 bases). Germline-derived CDR1 and CDR2 are WSHSY and SAAADI. Trimming shortened V by 4 bases and J by 5 bases, and 14 bases separated the two germline ends. This CDR3 region has 15 residues. The DNA for the CDR3 is TGCGCCAGCAGTGGCACAGGGACGGGAACCGGGGAGCTGTTTTTT. It specifies CASSGTGTGTGELFF.

The genes are TRBV5-6 and TRBJ2-2, with TRBD1 as a possible D gene (5 bases). This CDR3 region has 16 residues. Germline V gene lookup returns CDR1 SGHDT and CDR2 YYEEEE. V lost 1 base to trimming and J lost 1 base, with 11 bases between them. CDR3 region: CASSLSGLRNTGELFF. Here the CDR3 DNA reads TGTGCCAGCAGCTTGTCAGGGTTGAGGAACACCGGGGAGCTGTTTTTT. Supplemented by reference TRBV5-6 and TRBJ2-2, the full variable domain reads DAGVTQSPTHLIKTRGQQVTLRCSPKSGHDTVSWYQQALGQGPQFIFQYYEEEERQRGNFPDRFSGHQFPNYSSELNVNALLLGDSALYLCASSLSGLRNTGELFFGEGSRLTVL.

This clone was detected a few times. The chain is built from TRBV30 and TRBJ2-3; the D gene is possibly TRBD1 (6 bases). Between the trimmed V and J ends, which lost 8 bases and 2 bases, there was a span of 17 bases. Looked up from germline, CDR1 is GTSNPN and CDR2 is SVGIG (reference sequence). The CDR3 has 14 residues. CDR3 protein: CARQGPSSTDTQYF. CDR3 bases: TGTGCCCGCCAGGGGCCCTCCTCCACAGATACGCAGTATTTT.

The rearrangement joins TRBV5-1 to TRBJ1-2; TRBD1 matches at 7 bases. The germline gives CDR1 SGHRS, CDR2 YFSETQ. Trimming removed 5 bases from V and 4 bases from J; junction bases left unmatched: 14. This CDR3 is built from 16 residues. DNA of the CDR3: TGCGCCAGCAGGATTACAGGGGACAGCAAATCCTATGGCTACACCTTC. It codes for CASRITGDSKSYGYTF.

The chain recombines TRBV27 with TRBJ2-2; D may be TRBD1 (5 bases). CDR3 size: 14 residues. The V gene lost 6 bases and the J gene lost 1 base, with 9 bases spanning the gap. Germline CDR1 and CDR2: MNHEY and SMNVEV (reference sequence). CDR3 bases: TGTGCCAGCAGCGACAGTCTGAACACCGGGGAGCTGTTTTTT. Amino acid sequence: CASSDSLNTGELFF.

The V gene is TRBV15, the J gene TRBJ1-2; 9 positions agree with TRBD1. With 3 bases clipped from V and 5 bases from J, the junction kept 4 bases outside the gene matches. CDR3 length: 14 residues. The germline CDR1 and CDR2 sequences are LNHNV and YYDKDF (reference sequence). This chain's CDR3 is CATSRGQGGYGYTF. For the CDR3, the DNA is TGTGCCACCAGCAGGGGACAGGGTGGGTATGGCTACACCTTC.

This chain uses TRBV5-6 with TRBJ1-2, with D tentatively TRBD1 (5 bases). In germline, CDR1 is SGHDT, CDR2 YYEEEE. V lost 0 bases to trimming and J lost 8 bases, with 14 bases between them. CDR3 length: 14 amino acids. This chain's CDR3 is CASSLAGGREGYTF. The CDR3 nucleotides read TGTGCCAGCAGCTTGGCGGGGGGAAGAGAAGGCTACACCTTC.

V and J are TRBV6-6 and TRBJ1-2; 7 bases map to TRBD1. Germline CDR1 MNHNY, CDR2 SVGAGI (reference sequence). V lost 0 bases and J lost 7; bases outside the gene matches: 5. The CDR3 has 14 residues. The CDR3 sequence is CASSYSDRDRGYTF. As DNA, the CDR3 is TGTGCCAGCAGTTACTCTGACAGGGACCGTGGCTACACCTTC.